This entry lists 31 T cell receptor beta chains sequenced from one sample in a study of cytomegalovirus exposure and HLA in healthy donors. 13 Jbeta primers and 60 Vbeta primers were used for the PCR. Profiled with immunoSEQ multiplex PCR; TCRdb holds only in-frame clones, not every one. This sample's table has around 140,000 clones. Sample: PBMCs. The receptors come from a woman in her forties in good health and CMV-seropositive.

The chain carries TRBV28 and TRBJ2-7, with D perhaps matching TRBD1 (5 bases). Germline V gives CDR1 MDHEN, CDR2 SYDVKM. CDR3 size: 15 residues. With 5 bases removed from V and 6 bases from J, the gap between germline ends came to 20 bases. DNA of the CDR3: TGTGCCAGCAGTGGATCAGGGATTCGAAGGGTCGAGCAGTACTTC. Residues: CASSGSGIRRVEQYF.

This rearrangement joins TRBV7-6 to TRBJ2-2; a possible D gene is TRBD2 (5 bases). V was cut by 1 base and J by 8 bases, with 11 bases left in between. CDR3 length equals 14 residues. From germline, CDR1 is SGHVS and CDR2 FNYEAQ. Here the CDR3 DNA reads TGTGCCAGCAGCTTAGTCGTGAGGGCAGGGGAGCTGTTTTTT. The encoded protein is CASSLVVRAGELFF.

The chain uses TRBV2 and TRBJ2-2, with 9 bases identical to TRBD2. The CDR3 totals 12 residues. The J segment lost 7 bases and the V segment lost 8 bases, leaving 2 bases of the junction unmatched. Per the germline V gene, CDR1 is SNHLY and CDR2 is FYNNEI. The CDR3 loop reads CASGTSLGELFF. For the CDR3, the DNA is TGTGCCAGCGGGACTAGCCTCGGGGAGCTGTTTTTT.

The chain couples TRBV29-1 to TRBJ2-1; 10 bases match TRBD1. The CDR3 loop spans 13 amino acids. J was trimmed by 6 bases and V by 6 bases; bases with no gene match: 5. CDR1 is SQVTM, CDR2 ANQGSEA, per germline. CDR3 in amino acids: CSVHGQGGNEQFF. CDR3 nucleotides: TGCAGCGTCCATGGACAGGGGGGCAATGAGCAGTTCTTC.

The V gene is TRBV6-1, the J gene TRBJ2-5, with 9 bases aligning to TRBD1. The DNA end is more similar to TRBJ2-7, so the J call may be wrong. The CDR3 runs to 14 residues. In germline, CDR1 is MNHNS, CDR2 SASEGT. CDR3 nucleotide sequence: TGTGCCAGCAGTGCCGGGACAGGGCCCTACGAGCAGTACTTC. Translation: CASSAGTGPYEQYF.

The V and J genes are TRBV19 and TRBJ1-5; no reliable D call. Trimming shortened V by 3 bases and J by 5 bases, and 11 bases separated the two germline ends. CDR3 size: 14 residues. Germline V gene sequence: CDR1 LNHDA, CDR2 SQIVND (reference sequence). The CDR3 region is CASSIRGVHQPQHF. For the CDR3, the DNA is TGTGCCAGTAGTATCAGAGGTGTCCATCAGCCCCAGCATTTT.

This sequence joins TRBV2 and TRBJ2-2; TRBD1 matches at 8 bases. Germline values: CDR1 SNHLY, CDR2 FYNNEI. V trimming: 8 bases; J trimming: 2 bases; junction bases outside the gene matches: 7. The CDR3 runs to 15 residues. Here the CDR3 reads CASLDRALNTGELFF. For the CDR3, the DNA is TGTGCCAGCCTGGACAGGGCTTTAAACACCGGGGAGCTGTTTTTT.

The chain carries TRBV19 and TRBJ2-2, with 9 bases aligning to TRBD2. V was pared by 3 bases and J by 4 bases, with 3 bases of the junction left unmatched. This CDR3 region has 15 residues. From germline, CDR1 is LNHDA and CDR2 SQIVND (reference sequence). CDR3 DNA: TGTGCCAGTAGTATGCTAGCGGGGCGCACCGGGGAGCTGTTTTTT. Translating gives CASSMLAGRTGELFF.

The genes are TRBV9 and TRBJ2-2; no clear D gene. Trimming stripped 2 bases from V and 5 bases from J, with 4 bases between. CDR1 is SGDLS and CDR2 is YYNGEE in the germline V gene. The length of the CDR3 is 12 residues. The CDR3 sequence is CASSVITGELFF. The CDR3 DNA is TGTGCCAGCAGCGTTATAACCGGGGAGCTGTTTTTT.

This sequence joins TRBV29-1 and TRBJ2-3, with 7 bases aligning to TRBD2. Germline lookup yields CDR1 SQVTM and CDR2 ANQGSEA. V lost 8 bases and J lost 2; bases outside the gene matches: 13. There are 15 residues in the CDR3. Written as DNA, the CDR3 is TGCAGCTCCTCCGGCCCGGGAGGACACACAGATACGCAGTATTTT. Its translation: CSSSGPGGHTDTQYF.

The gene calls are TRBV5-4 and TRBJ2-3, with D hard to call. CDR3 length: 13 amino acids. Deletions cut 1 base from V and 2 bases from J, with 5 bases between. CDR1 is SGHNT, CDR2 YYREEE, per germline (reference sequence). The CDR3 region has the DNA TGTGCCAGCAGCTTGACAGCCACAGATACGCAGTATTTT. Its translation: CASSLTATDTQYF. The full variable domain, its missing parts supplied by reference TRBV5-4 and TRBJ2-3, is ETGVTQSPTHLIKTRGQQVTLRCSSQSGHNTVSWYQQALGQGPQFIFQYYREEENGRGNFPPRFSGLQFPNYSSELNVNALELDDSALYLCASSLTATDTQYFGPGTRLTVL.

The V gene is TRBV4-3, the J gene TRBJ2-2; 9 positions match TRBD1. The CDR3 length is 17 residues. Trimming removed 1 base from V and 0 bases from J; junction bases left unmatched: 3. CDR1 is LGHNA and CDR2 is YSLEER in the germline V gene. This CDR3 reads CASSQATGGANTGELFF. CDR3 DNA: TGCGCCAGCAGCCAAGCAACAGGGGGCGCGAACACCGGGGAGCTGTTTTTT.

This chain connects TRBV18 to TRBJ2-6; possibly TRBD1 for D (5 bases). The CDR3 covers 16 residues. V was pared by 1 base and J by 0 bases, with 7 bases between. Germline assignment: CDR1 KGHSH and CDR2 LQKENI. CDR3 bases: TGTGCCAGCTCACCACTACAGGCCTCTGGGGCCAACGTCCTGACTTTC. Translation: CASSPLQASGANVLTF.

V is TRBV6-1 and J is TRBJ2-5, with D perhaps TRBD2 (6 bases). CDR1 and CDR2 (germline): MNHNS, SASEGT. The V and J ends lost 6 bases and 4 bases respectively, with 15 bases between them. The CDR3 spans 14 residues. CDR3 in amino acids: CASSPGVGGETQYF. The CDR3 DNA is TGTGCCAGCAGCCCTGGGGTGGGAGGAGAGACCCAGTACTTC.

V usage is TRBV29-1 and J usage is TRBJ2-1; 7 nucleotides line up with TRBD1. The CDR3 length is 13 residues. Germline values: CDR1 SQVTM, CDR2 ANQGSEA. CDR3 sequence (DNA): TGCAGTGAAAGACAGGGACCCTACAATGAGCAGTTCTTC. Its protein product is CSERQGPYNEQFF.

The rearrangement uses TRBV27 and TRBJ2-3; tentatively, D is TRBD2 (5 bases). The V gene's germline CDR1 is MNHEY and CDR2 SMNVEV (reference sequence). Trimming took off 10 bases at V and 4 bases at J, with 12 bases between the two ends. The CDR3 sequence is 12 residues long. CDR3 bases: TGTGCCATAGGGAGTAGCTCAGATACGCAGTATTTT. Translating it yields CAIGSSSDTQYF.

The chain combines TRBV5-1 with TRBJ2-5, with TRBD2 matching 8 bases. The CDR3 length is 17 residues. The V segment lost 2 bases and the J segment 2 bases; nucleotides outside the gene matches: 11. Germline CDR1 and CDR2: SGHRS and YFSETQ. Written as DNA, the CDR3 is TGCGCCAGCAGCTTTGGCTTGCGACTAGCGCGACAAGAGACCCAGTACTTC. Amino acid sequence: CASSFGLRLARQETQYF.

The chain joins TRBV6-5 to TRBJ2-7; the D gene is possibly TRBD1 (6 bases). The CDR3 is 13 residues long. Per the germline V gene, CDR1 is MNHEY and CDR2 is SVGAGI. V gave up 6 bases and J gave up 6 bases, with 15 bases separating them. CDR3 DNA: TGTGCCAGCAGCCACCGACAGGTAGGCGAGCAGTACTTC. The encoded protein is CASSHRQVGEQYF.

The V and J genes are TRBV5-4 and TRBJ2-7; D is undetermined. The CDR3 spans 13 residues. V lost 2 bases, J lost 0 bases, and 6 bases lay in between. The germline V gene has CDR1 SGHNT and CDR2 YYREEE (reference sequence). The CDR3 region is CASSFSSSYEQYF. CDR3 coding DNA: TGTGCCAGCAGCTTTTCTAGCTCCTACGAGCAGTACTTC.

The chain uses TRBV6-1 and TRBJ2-7; the match to TRBD1 covers 8 bases. J gave up 5 bases and V 3 bases, and 6 bases lay outside the gene matches. The germline CDR1 and CDR2 sequences are MNHNS and SASEGT. The length of the CDR3 is 14 residues. The CDR3 spells CASSEQGARNEQYF. The CDR3 region has the DNA TGTGCCAGCAGTGAGCAGGGGGCGAGAAACGAGCAGTACTTC.

The chain carries TRBV28 and TRBJ2-5, with TRBD1 matching over 9 bases. Germline values: CDR1 MDHEN, CDR2 SYDVKM. CDR3 length: 16 residues. The ends lost 9 bases at V and 3 bases at J; junction bases unmatched: 14. Here the CDR3 reads CASREQGARRKETQYF. For the CDR3, the DNA is TGTGCCAGTCGCGAACAGGGGGCGCGTCGGAAAGAGACCCAGTACTTC. Combining the CDR3 with reference TRBV28 and TRBJ2-5 gives the whole variable domain DVKVTQSSRYLVKRTGEKVFLECVQDMDHENMFWYRQDPGLGLRLIYFSYDVKMKEKGDIPEGYSVSREKKERFSLILESASTNQTSMYLCASREQGARRKETQYFGPGTRLLVL.

The chain carries TRBV28 and TRBJ2-7, with no clear D. Germline CDR1 MDHEN, CDR2 SYDVKM. The CDR3 spans 15 residues. V lost 1 base and J 3 bases, leaving 13 bases between the germline ends. For the CDR3, the DNA is TGTGCCAGCAGTTTATATGGCTCCCTGAACTACGAGCAGTACTTC. Translated: CASSLYGSLNYEQYF.

V and J are TRBV19 and TRBJ2-1; the D gene is possibly TRBD2 (6 bases). Germline CDR1 reads LNHDA; CDR2 reads SQIVND (reference sequence). This CDR3 has 15 amino acids. Trimming took off 6 bases at V and 7 bases at J, with 19 bases between the two ends. CDR3 region: CASRGRVGRVNEQFF. As DNA, the CDR3 is TGTGCCAGTAGGGGTCGAGTCGGGAGAGTAAATGAGCAGTTCTTC.

V gene TRBV28 combines with J gene TRBJ2-7; possibly TRBD2 for D (5 bases). This CDR3 has 15 residues. Trimming removed 6 bases from V and 4 bases from J, with 19 bases in between. The germline V gene has CDR1 MDHEN and CDR2 SYDVKM. In DNA, the CDR3 is TGTGCCAGCAGCCGCCCGGCTCTAGCTGGGTACGAGCAGTACTTC. This encodes CASSRPALAGYEQYF.

The chain couples TRBV18 to TRBJ2-7; D possibly corresponds to TRBD2 (5 bases). CDR3 size: 13 residues. Germline CDR1 KGHSH, CDR2 LQKENI. V lost 3 bases and J lost 6, with 12 bases in between. CDR3 sequence: CASSPSVAGEQYF. In DNA form, the CDR3 reads TGTGCCAGCTCACCGAGCGTGGCGGGCGAGCAGTACTTC.

CDR3 sequence (DNA): TGCAGCGTTGGGGCCGGCAGATCGAGCTCCTACAATGAGCAGTTCTTC. Its translation: CSVGAGRSSSYNEQFF. The V gene is TRBV29-1, the J gene TRBJ2-1; D uncertain. The CDR3 contains 16 residues. Between the trimmed V and J ends, which lost 4 bases and 0 bases, there was a span of 16 bases. Germline V gene data show CDR1 as SQVTM and CDR2 as ANQGSEA.

The chain uses TRBV11-2 and TRBJ2-3, with 8 bases matching TRBD2. This CDR3 is 15 amino acids long. Per the germline V gene, CDR1 is SGHAT and CDR2 is FQNNGV. V gave up 0 bases and J gave up 3 bases; unmatched junction bases: 2. CDR3 sequence reads: CASSLDQRETDTQYF. CDR3 DNA sequence: TGTGCCAGCAGCTTAGATCAGCGGGAGACAGATACGCAGTATTTT.

This chain connects TRBV6-1 to TRBJ2-7; TRBD1 might be the D (6 bases). CDR1 and CDR2 from the germline V gene are MNHNS and SASEGT. Trimming removed 7 bases from V and 3 bases from J, with 13 bases in between. The CDR3 covers 13 residues. This CDR3 reads CASTQGPSYEQYF. The CDR3 DNA sequence: TGTGCCAGCACCCAGGGGCCGAGCTACGAGCAGTACTTC.

The chain joins TRBV6-5 to TRBJ1-2; weak D call: TRBD1 (6 bases). V was trimmed by 6 bases and J by 2 bases, leaving 10 bases between them. There are 13 residues in the CDR3. Germline-derived CDR1 and CDR2 are MNHEY and SVGAGI. CDR3 in DNA: TGTGCCAGCAGCTTGACAGGAAACTATGGCTACACCTTC. The encoded protein is CASSLTGNYGYTF.

The V and J genes are TRBV5-4 and TRBJ2-3; D is unclear. The CDR3 has 15 amino acids. CDR1 SGHNT and CDR2 YYREEE come from the germline V gene (reference sequence). V shed 5 bases and J shed 0 bases, with 13 bases lying between them. Here the CDR3 DNA reads TGTGCCAGCAGACCAACCGAGACTAGCACAGATACGCAGTATTTT. Protein product: CASRPTETSTDTQYF.

V and J are TRBV7-9 and TRBJ1-5, with D hard to call. CDR1 and CDR2 from the germline V gene are SEHNR and FQNEAQ (reference sequence). Deletions cut 8 bases from V and 3 bases from J, with 14 bases between. This CDR3 region has 14 residues. The CDR3 is CASGPTGDNQPQHF. CDR3 bases: TGTGCCAGCGGCCCGACGGGTGACAATCAGCCCCAGCATTTT.